The rows below give T cell receptor beta chains drawn from one sample of a study of T-cell memory formation after mild COVID-19. TCRdb ran MiXCR on the 5' RACE reads and lists one entry per CDR3 protein. The table lists about 210,000 distinct CDR3 sequences, 27% of them singletons. Sequenced: PBMCs or a T cell subset sorted from them (not recorded which). These receptors came from an adult woman who had mild COVID-19 (a few samples of this study predate the infection). Cell type and time point are not known. Each CDR3 is given with its conserved first and last residue. The D gene is left open where the match is weak. A row's size may be missing; if present it is once, few, many or a size class.

. | TRBJ2-3 | . | TRBV3-1 | TGTGCCAGCAGCCACAATGGACTACTCACAGATACGCAGTATTTT | CASSHNGLLTDTQYF
. | TRBJ2-3 | . | TRBV9 | TGTGCCAGCAGCCCCCGAGGGGAAGATACGCAGTATTTT | CASSPRGEDTQYF
. | TRBJ1-2 | few | TRBV5-1 | TGCGCCAGCTATCGGTCTCCCGATGCTAACTATGGCTACACCTTC | CASYRSPDANYGYTF
. | TRBJ2-1 | few | TRBV12-3/TRBV12-4 | TGTGCCAGCAGTTCGGACAGTGAGCAGTTCTTC | CASSSDSEQFF
TRBD1 | TRBJ1-5 | . | TRBV12-3/TRBV12-4 | TGTGCCAGCAGTTCCCGGACAGGGGGCTATCAGCCCCAGCATTTT | CASSSRTGGYQPQHF
TRBD1 | TRBJ2-2 | few | TRBV28 | TGTGCCAGCAGTCAAAAAGCCGGGACAGGGGCCACCGGGGAGCTGTTTTTT | CASSQKAGTGATGELFF
TRBD2 | TRBJ2-1 | . | TRBV20-1 | TGCAGTGCTAGAATCCTAGCGGGACATAATGAGCAGTTCTTC | CSARILAGHNEQFF
TRBD1 | TRBJ1-5 | . | TRBV6-2/TRBV6-3 | TGTGCCAGCATTCAGGGGGCAAGCAATCAGCCCCAGCATTTT | CASIQGASNQPQHF
. | TRBJ2-3 | . | TRBV6-1 | TGTGCCAGCAGCGGGGGCATAGCAGATACGCAGTATTTT | CASSGGIADTQYF
TRBD1 | TRBJ1-5 | few | TRBV12-3/TRBV12-4 | TGTGCCAGCAGCAACCGGGACAGGGTGGATCAGCCCCAGCATTTT | CASSNRDRVDQPQHF
. | TRBJ2-1 | . | TRBV4-3 | TGCGCCAGCAGCCACCGAGGGCCGGGCGGGGCAACCTATGGGCAGTTCTTC | CASSHRGPGGATYGQFF
TRBD2 | TRBJ2-1 | few | TRBV12-3/TRBV12-4 | TGTGCCAGCAGTTTAGCACTAGCGGGCGCCGGGAATGAGCAGTTCTTC | CASSLALAGAGNEQFF
. | TRBJ2-7 | few | TRBV18 | TGTGCCAGCTCACCGAAACCAGGTTACGAGCAGTACTTC | CASSPKPGYEQYF
. | TRBJ1-1 | few | TRBV5-4 | TGTGCCAGCAGCCGCAGCGGGGGTTTGTGGAACACTGAAGCTTTCTTT | CASSRSGGLWNTEAFF
. | TRBJ1-2 | . | TRBV29-1 | TGCAGCGTTAGGCGAGCGGGAGCTAACTATGGCTACACCTTC | CSVRRAGANYGYTF
. | TRBJ2-1 | few | TRBV29-1 | TGCAGCGTTGGGGTCCTGGACACGGGGGAGCAGTTCTTC | CSVGVLDTGEQFF
. | TRBJ2-5 | many | TRBV5-1 | TGCGCCAGCAGCTTCCAAGAGACCCAGTACTTC | CASSFQETQYF
. | TRBJ2-1 | . | TRBV30 | TGTGCCTGGAGTGCTACACGCCCAAGTGAGCAGTTCTTC | CAWSATRPSEQFF
TRBD2 | TRBJ2-2 | . | TRBV7-6 | TGTGCCAGCAGCTCCCTAGCGGGAGAGCCCACCGGGGAGCTGTTTTTT | CASSSLAGEPTGELFF
TRBD2 | TRBJ2-2 | few | TRBV20-1 | TGCAGTGCTAGGCGACTAGCGGGTGTAACCGGGGAGCTGTTTTTT | CSARRLAGVTGELFF
. | TRBJ2-5 | . | TRBV24-1 | TGTGCCACCAGTGATTTGATGACAGACCAAGAGACCCAGTACTTC | CATSDLMTDQETQYF
. | TRBJ2-5 | few | TRBV6-5 | TGTGCCAGCAGTCCTAGGTGGCTAGCCGGGTCAGAGACCCAGTACTTC | CASSPRWLAGSETQYF
TRBD1 | TRBJ2-4 | few | TRBV4-1 | TGCGCCAGCAGCTTACGAACCGACAGGGGGCGAAGGGAAAACATTCAGTACTTC | CASSLRTDRGRRENIQYF
TRBD2 | TRBJ2-7 | few | TRBV12-3/TRBV12-4 | TGTGCCAGCAGTGTCACTAGCGGGGGGGCATACGAGCAGTACTTC | CASSVTSGGAYEQYF
. | TRBJ2-2 | few | TRBV24-1 | TGTGCCACCAGTGAAACAGGAACTGCGAACACCGGGGAGCTGTTTTTT | CATSETGTANTGELFF
TRBD1 | TRBJ2-5 | . | TRBV7-9 | TGTGCCAGCAGCTCAACAGGGGGCGGAAGGCAAGAGACCCAGTACTTC | CASSSTGGGRQETQYF
. | TRBJ2-7 | few | TRBV6-5 | TGTGCCAGCAGTTCCTCACATTACGAGCAGTACTTC | CASSSSHYEQYF
. | TRBJ1-1 | . | TRBV21-1 | TGTGCCAGCAGCCCAGAGGGAAGGGTTGGGGAATACACTGAAGCTTTCTTT | CASSPEGRVGEYTEAFF
. | TRBJ2-3 | few | TRBV15 | TGTGCCACCAGCGAAACGTTGACTAGCACAGATACGCAGTATTTT | CATSETLTSTDTQYF
. | TRBJ2-1 | . | TRBV7-8 | TGTGCCAGCAGCTTTTCCCAGACCCCCTATGAGCAGTTCTTC | CASSFSQTPYEQFF
. | TRBJ2-7 | . | TRBV10-3 | TGTGCCATCAGTCCGCAAAAGCCGACCTACGAGCAGTACTTC | CAISPQKPTYEQYF
TRBD2 | TRBJ2-3 | . | TRBV7-2 | TGTGCCAGCAGCTTAGCCTCTAGCGGAGGCACAGATACGCAGTATTTT | CASSLASSGGTDTQYF
. | TRBJ2-7 | few | TRBV6-2/TRBV6-3 | TGTGCCAGCACCCAAGGGACCGTCGAGCAGTACTTC | CASTQGTVEQYF
TRBD2 | TRBJ2-1 | few | TRBV6-2/TRBV6-3 | TGTGCCAGCAGGGGACTAGCGGTTTACAATGAGCAGTTCTTC | CASRGLAVYNEQFF
. | TRBJ2-2 | few | TRBV18 | TGTGCCAGCTCACCACAGCCCCAGGGACGGTCAGACACCGGGGAGCTGTTTTTT | CASSPQPQGRSDTGELFF
. | TRBJ2-7 | . | TRBV5-1 | TGCGCCAGCAGCAAGGGGTCTGCCTACGAGCAGTACTTC | CASSKGSAYEQYF
TRBD1 | TRBJ1-1 | few | TRBV5-4 | TGTGCCAGCAGCATGGGACAGGGCACTGAAGCTTTCTTT | CASSMGQGTEAFF
TRBD2 | TRBJ2-1 | few | TRBV19 | TGTGCCAGTAGTATCCAAGGACTAGCGATGAATGAGCAGTTCTTC | CASSIQGLAMNEQFF
. | TRBJ2-7 | . | TRBV29-1 | TGCAGCGTTTTAGCGGCCGCCTACGAGCAGTACTTC | CSVLAAAYEQYF
TRBD1 | TRBJ1-1 | few | TRBV9 | TGTGCCAGCAGCGTAGTCAGGGGGCGGGTGGTGAACACTGAAGCTTTCTTT | CASSVVRGRVVNTEAFF
TRBD1 | TRBJ2-5 | few | TRBV30 | TGTGCCTGGAGCGCGACAGGGGGAGAGACCCAGTACTTC | CAWSATGGETQYF
TRBD2 | TRBJ2-5 | . | TRBV7-8 | TGTGCCAGCAGCTTAGAGCGCCCCTTTCGGAGCGGGGGGGACCAAGAGACCCAGTACTTC | CASSLERPFRSGGDQETQYF
TRBD2 | TRBJ2-7 | . | TRBV7-9 | TGTGCCAGCAGCTTAGAATCCCTAGCGGGGGCCTACGAGCAGTACTTC | CASSLESLAGAYEQYF
TRBD1 | TRBJ1-1 | . | TRBV20-1 | TGCAGTGCAAACCCCCGGGACAGGGTGAACACTGAAGCTTTCTTT | CSANPRDRVNTEAFF
. | TRBJ2-7 | few | TRBV7-8 | TGTGCCAGCAGCTTTGGGGACCGAGGGTCCTACGAGCAGTACTTC | CASSFGDRGSYEQYF
. | TRBJ2-5 | few | TRBV7-2 | TGTGCCAGCAGCTTTCGACGGAAGCAAGAGACCCAGTACTTC | CASSFRRKQETQYF